This record covers a single T cell receptor beta chain. The antigen remains undetermined. These data are taken from a study of T cell responses to AZD1222 COVID-19 vaccine. Points from the study as a whole: The donor group comprised mostly white British people and more females; the analysis possibly underestimated clonal diversity.

The ends were cut back, 2 bases at V and 1 base at J, with 8 bases in the middle. From germline, CDR1 is MDHEN and CDR2 SYDVKM. The CDR3 runs to 14 residues. This table comes from immunoSEQ multiplex PCR, and its TCRdb copy is limited to in-frame clones, with some not included. Altogether around 120,000 clones are present, approximately 90% being singletons, with the ten largest covering 6% to 9%. Recipients boosted at about 4 weeks or about 12 weeks are pooled. V and J are TRBV28 and TRBJ1-1; a weak D match, TRBD1 (5 bases). The sample in question was peripheral blood, obtained 28 days after the second AZD1222 dose. The source is an adult who received the AZD1222 COVID-19 vaccine. In DNA form, the CDR3 reads TGTGCCAGCAGTTTAGGGGGAGGGAACACTGAAGCTTTCTTT. Amino acid sequence: CASSLGGGNTEAFF.